A selection of T cell receptor beta chains follows, all from one sample in a study of T cell changes during pregnancy in multiple sclerosis. Sequencing was performed with immunoSEQ multiplex PCR; in TCRdb, only in-frame clones are kept and a portion is missing. The sample yields tens of thousands of clones, 88% seen once. Sequenced material: CD8+ T cells from peripheral blood mononuclear cells, taken after pregnancy. The receptors stem from a female donor in good health, enrolled as a control in a pregnancy study. Both conserved end residues are part of each CDR3. A D gene is named only where the DNA matches it firmly. The size field is filled for only some rows; it gives once, few, many or a size class.

D gene	V gene	clone size	J gene	CDR3 protein	CDR3 DNA
TRBD2	TRBV7-9	.	TRBJ2-1	CASSPPGGGGTYNEQFF	TGTGCCAGCAGCCCCCCGGGAGGGGGGGGAACCTACAATGAGCAGTTCTTC
TRBD1	TRBV5-4	once	TRBJ2-3	CASSQWTGGTDTQYF	TGTGCCAGCAGCCAATGGACAGGGGGCACAGATACGCAGTATTTT
.	TRBV27	once	TRBJ1-1	CASRGWTANTEAFF	TGTGCCAGCAGGGGCTGGACAGCGAACACTGAAGCTTTCTTT
TRBD1	TRBV5-8	.	TRBJ1-2	CASSPGTGSLNRYGYTF	TGTGCCAGCAGCCCGGGGACAGGGTCCTTAAACCGCTATGGCTACACCTTC
.	TRBV9	few	TRBJ2-3	CASSKRDSSTDTQYF	TGTGCCAGCAGCAAACGGGACTCTTCCACAGATACGCAGTATTTT
TRBD1	TRBV10-2	medium-sized	TRBJ2-5	CASTGDGETQYF	TGCGCCAGTACAGGGGATGGGGAGACCCAGTACTTC
.	TRBV5-1	.	TRBJ1-6	CASSSDNFSLHF	TGCGCCAGCAGCTCTGACAATTTTTCCCTCCACTTT
TRBD1	TRBV29-1	.	TRBJ1-5	CSVDSGQGGNQPQHF	TGCAGCGTTGACTCGGGACAGGGTGGCAATCAGCCCCAGCATTTT
.	TRBV11-2	.	TRBJ2-2	CASSFSRNTGELFF	TGTGCCAGCAGCTTTTCCAGGAACACCGGGGAGCTGTTTTTT
.	TRBV9	.	TRBJ2-2	CASSVEGGPLTSGELFF	TGTGCCAGCAGCGTAGAGGGAGGCCCTCTCACATCCGGGGAGCTGTTTTTT
TRBD1	TRBV14	once	TRBJ2-2	CASRVTGGSGELFF	TGTGCCAGCAGGGTGACAGGGGGCTCCGGGGAGCTGTTTTTT
TRBD2	TRBV4-3	few	TRBJ2-3	CASSLWVASGGRDTQYF	TGCGCCAGCAGCCTTTGGGTAGCAAGCGGGGGAAGAGATACGCAGTATTTT
TRBD1	TRBV14	.	TRBJ2-1	CASSQNEQGALNEQFF	TGTGCCAGCAGCCAAAACGAACAGGGGGCGCTGAATGAGCAGTTCTTC
TRBD2	TRBV19	.	TRBJ2-7	CASSVLAGAVYEQYF	TGTGCCAGTAGTGTACTAGCGGGGGCCGTCTACGAGCAGTACTTC
.	TRBV6-6	.	TRBJ2-1	CASSPGENNEQFF	TGTGCCAGCAGCCCAGGGGAGAACAATGAGCAGTTCTTC
.	TRBV29-1	.	TRBJ2-4	CSVVEGLAKNIQYF	TGCAGCGTTGTGGAGGGGCTAGCCAAAAACATTCAGTACTTC